The 21 T cell receptor beta chains reported below all come from one sample, sequenced in a study of graft-versus-host responses after intestinal transplantation. Researchers processed graft tissue to release intraepithelial and lamina propria lymphocytes. Data came from immunoSEQ multiplex PCR; TCRdb stores just in-frame clones and leaves some out. The sample yields just under 6,500 clones, 83% seen once. The starting material was ileum tissue, obtained 307 days after intestinal transplant. These receptors were taken from a human patient who received an intestinal transplant, so some T cells may come from the graft donor.

The V call is TRBV9, the J call TRBJ1-2; the D is unclear. The CDR3 covers 14 residues. The germline V gene has CDR1 SGDLS and CDR2 YYNGEE. Trimming pared 0 bases from V and 4 bases from J, leaving 10 bases between. CDR3 nucleotide sequence: TGTGCCAGCAGCGTAGGAGAGGTTCCCTATGGCTACACCTTC. Translated: CASSVGEVPYGYTF.

This sequence joins TRBV27 and TRBJ1-4; TRBD1 might be the D (6 bases). This CDR3 is built from 13 residues. Germline CDR1 and CDR2: MNHEY and SMNVEV (reference sequence). V was shortened by 6 bases and J by 4 bases, with 9 bases between the two germline ends. The CDR3 DNA sequence: TGTGCCAGCAGGACAGGCCGTAATGAAAAACTGTTTTTT. This translates into CASRTGRNEKLFF.

The CDR3 reads CASSLAQGYLHNEQFF. For the CDR3, the DNA is TGTGCCAGCAGCTTAGCGCAGGGCTACCTACACAATGAGCAGTTCTTC. The chain uses TRBV7-7 and TRBJ2-1; possible D gene TRBD1, 5 bases. The V end was cut by 0 bases, the J end by 5 bases, with 14 bases between. The CDR3 totals 16 residues. Germline V gives CDR1 SSHAT, CDR2 FNYEAQ (reference sequence).

V gene TRBV9 combines with J gene TRBJ2-5, with 9 bases that match TRBD1. V lost 4 bases to trimming and J lost 5 bases; unmatched junction nucleotides: 9. The CDR3 extends over 15 amino acids. CDR1 is SGDLS, CDR2 YYNGEE, per germline. The CDR3 sequence is CASSPWTGERETQYF. CDR3 nucleotide sequence: TGTGCCAGCAGCCCCTGGACAGGGGAAAGGGAGACCCAGTACTTC.

This clone was seen only once. This chain uses TRBV19 with TRBJ2-2; D not resolved. CDR3 size: 15 residues. From germline, CDR1 is LNHDA and CDR2 SQIVND (reference sequence). V lost 5 bases and J 2 bases, leaving 12 bases between the germline ends. The CDR3 here is CASSRGGGNTGELFF. CDR3 nucleotides: TGTGCCAGTAGTCGTGGCGGCGGAAACACCGGGGAGCTGTTTTTT.

The chain carries TRBV11-3 and TRBJ1-6, with D hard to call. V was pared by 1 base and J by 8 bases, with 6 bases between. This CDR3 is built from 13 residues. CDR1 and CDR2 from the germline V gene are SGHNT and YENEEA. As DNA, the CDR3 is TGTGCCAGCAGCTTAGCAGCCGATTCACCCCTCCACTTT. Translated: CASSLAADSPLHF.

This clone was detected only once. This chain joins TRBV13 and TRBJ2-3; TRBD2 agrees at 10 bases. The CDR3 contains 17 residues. Germline values: CDR1 PRHDT, CDR2 FYEKMQ (reference sequence). After removal of 2 bases from V and 1 base from J, the junction contained 6 bases not matched to a gene. CDR3 nucleotides: TGTGCCAGCAGCTTAACTAGCGGGGCTTGGGGCACAGATACGCAGTATTTT. Translation gives CASSLTSGAWGTDTQYF.

The rearrangement links TRBV6-4 to TRBJ2-3; tentative D call: TRBD2 (6 bases). Germline loops: CDR1 MRHNA, CDR2 SNTAGT. V was pared by 5 bases and J by 0 bases, with 6 bases between. The CDR3 is made up of 13 amino acids. CDR3: CASSSGSTDTQYF. In DNA, the CDR3 is TGTGCCAGCAGTAGCGGGAGCACAGATACGCAGTATTTT.

In its sample, this clone is large. The chain combines TRBV28 with TRBJ2-7; TRBD2 is a possible D gene (6 bases). This CDR3 is built from 14 residues. Trimming pared 2 bases from V and 1 base from J, leaving 9 bases between. The germline gives CDR1 MDHEN, CDR2 SYDVKM. CDR3 sequence reads: CASSLGGRSYEQYF. The CDR3 nucleotides are TGTGCCAGCAGTTTAGGGGGGAGGTCCTACGAGCAGTACTTC. Using reference TRBV28 and TRBJ2-7 for the parts outside the CDR3, the full variable domain is DVKVTQSSRYLVKRTGEKVFLECVQDMDHENMFWYRQDPGLGLRLIYFSYDVKMKEKGDIPEGYSVSREKKERFSLILESASTNQTSMYLCASSLGGRSYEQYFGPGTRLTVT.

This chain connects TRBV21-1 to TRBJ2-2; TRBD2, the table's D call, lacks a check against the DNA. TRBV21-1 is an annotated pseudogene. The CDR3 runs 13 residues. The CDR3 DNA reads as TGTGCCAGCAGCAAAGTATACACCGGGGAGCTGTTTTTT. The encoded protein is CASSKVYTGELFF.

J is TRBJ2-1 and V is TRBV28; 8 bases match TRBD2. Trimming cost V 3 bases and J 8 bases; bases outside gene matches: 21. The CDR3 has 19 residues. CDR1 and CDR2 (germline): MDHEN, SYDVKM. In nucleotides, the CDR3 is TGTGCCAGCAGTTTTCCCCAGACGGGAGGGCCGAGTGGAAGCGATGAGCAGTTCTTC. Translation gives CASSFPQTGGPSGSDEQFF.

This chain uses TRBV30 with TRBJ1-2; no clear D gene. Germline V lookup: CDR1 GTSNPN, CDR2 SVGIG (reference sequence). CDR3 length: 13 amino acids. V gave up 2 bases and J gave up 2 bases, with 9 bases separating them. Written as DNA, the CDR3 is TGTGCCTGGAGTCATGGGAAGAACTATGGCTACACCTTC. This gives the protein CAWSHGKNYGYTF.

The table lists this clone with a few counts. The chain joins TRBV7-3 to TRBJ2-1; the match to TRBD2 covers 7 bases. Unmatched junction bases numbered 3, after V lost 2 bases and J lost 5 bases. The length of the CDR3 is 14 residues. CDR1 is SGHTA and CDR2 is FQGTGA in the germline V gene. The CDR3 loop reads CASSLAGAHNEQFF. The CDR3, as DNA: TGTGCCAGCAGCTTAGCGGGAGCCCACAATGAGCAGTTCTTC.

The chain is built from TRBV9 and TRBJ2-7; the D gene is possibly TRBD1 (6 bases). The CDR3 covers 16 residues. Trimming took off 4 bases at V and 5 bases at J, with 22 bases between the two ends. Germline-derived CDR1 and CDR2 are SGDLS and YYNGEE. The CDR3 region has the DNA TGTGCCAGCAGCCCTCGAGGGGGTTGGGGGCAAGACGAGCAGTACTTC. It codes for CASSPRGGWGQDEQYF.

In this sample, this clone turned up once. The chain joins TRBV29-1 to TRBJ2-7; D might be TRBD2 (5 bases). CDR1 and CDR2 (germline): SQVTM, ANQGSEA. V dropped 6 bases and J dropped 3 bases, with 9 bases sitting between them. The CDR3 contains 11 residues. The CDR3 protein is CSVNRDYEQYF. CDR3 nucleotide sequence: TGCAGCGTGAACCGGGACTACGAGCAGTACTTC.

This clone was picked up a small number of times. V usage is TRBV5-1 and J usage is TRBJ2-3; D tentatively fits TRBD1 or TRBD2 (5 bases each). The CDR3 covers 14 residues. V lost 4 bases and J lost 5, with 14 bases in between. The germline CDR1 and CDR2 sequences are SGHRS and YFSETQ. The CDR3 loop is CASSLWDRLDTQYF. The CDR3 nucleotides read TGCGCCAGCAGCCTGTGGGACCGCTTAGATACGCAGTATTTT.

The chain joins TRBV6-1 to TRBJ1-3, with a weak D call TRBD1 (5 bases). This CDR3 contains 13 residues. CDR1 and CDR2 (germline): MNHNS, SASEGT. The CDR3 nucleotides read TGTGCGGGGGGTCCTACCTCTGGAAACACCATATATTTT. Translating gives CAGGPTSGNTIYF.

The chain couples TRBV2 to TRBJ2-5, with D hard to call. Germline V CDR1 and CDR2: SNHLY, FYNNEI. Trimming stripped 6 bases from V and 0 bases from J, with 14 bases between. The CDR3 loop spans 15 amino acids. Here the CDR3 DNA reads TGTGCCAGCAGGGTTTGGACCGCGTACCAAGAGACCCAGTACTTC. It specifies CASRVWTAYQETQYF.

The chain is built from TRBV23-1 and TRBJ2-1; D gene unclear. TRBV23-1 is an open reading frame, and its role is uncertain. Deletions cut 3 bases from V and 15 bases from J, with 6 bases between. The CDR3 consists of 9 residues. The chain's CDR3 is CASSHGPFF. CDR3 sequence (DNA): TGCGCCAGCAGTCATGGTCCGTTCTTC.

J is TRBJ2-7 and V is TRBV5-6; D remains ambiguous. The CDR3 totals 16 residues. Germline loops: CDR1 SGHDT, CDR2 YYEEEE. V gave up 6 bases and J gave up 2 bases, with 21 bases separating them. CDR3 DNA sequence: TGTGCCAGCACCGAACGGTCAGGAAGCCCCACCTACGAGCAGTACTTC. The encoded protein is CASTERSGSPTYEQYF.

This chain joins TRBV10-3 and TRBJ1-1; 7 bases fit TRBD1. J gave up 3 bases and V 6 bases, and 4 bases lay outside the gene matches. Germline V gene data show CDR1 as ENHRY and CDR2 as SYGVKD. This CDR3 is 13 amino acids long. Written as DNA, the CDR3 is TGTGCCATCAGCCATGACAGGGACACTGAAGCTTTCTTT. Its protein product is CAISHDRDTEAFF.